This TCR beta chain appears in the sequencing data of a study of T cell responses to AZD1222 COVID-19 vaccine. Study-level findings and limits: Clonal diversity was possibly underestimated, and the donors were mostly white British, with more females. Unmutated variant regions are reportedly the target of nearly half of TCRs that are spike-specific. Distributed over spike, vaccine-associated CD4 TCRs predominated at 160-218 and 743-854.

Germline V gene sequence: CDR1 LNHDA, CDR2 SQIVND (reference sequence). The CDR3 totals 13 residues. J lost 4 bases, V lost 9 bases, and 6 bases had no gene match. Sequenced by immunoSEQ multiplex PCR; TCRdb stores in-frame clones only, minus some. The table has over 60,000 clones, around 86% seen once. Points on this clone: The antigen is undetermined.

This rearrangement joins TRBV19 to TRBJ1-3; TRBD1 aligns across 7 bases. Sequencing was performed on peripheral blood, taken on day 0 of AZD1222 vaccination. The receptor was derived from an adult in good health. The CDR3 region has the DNA TGTGCCAGCGGACAGGAGGTCGGAAACACCATATATTTT. Translation: CASGQEVGNTIYF.